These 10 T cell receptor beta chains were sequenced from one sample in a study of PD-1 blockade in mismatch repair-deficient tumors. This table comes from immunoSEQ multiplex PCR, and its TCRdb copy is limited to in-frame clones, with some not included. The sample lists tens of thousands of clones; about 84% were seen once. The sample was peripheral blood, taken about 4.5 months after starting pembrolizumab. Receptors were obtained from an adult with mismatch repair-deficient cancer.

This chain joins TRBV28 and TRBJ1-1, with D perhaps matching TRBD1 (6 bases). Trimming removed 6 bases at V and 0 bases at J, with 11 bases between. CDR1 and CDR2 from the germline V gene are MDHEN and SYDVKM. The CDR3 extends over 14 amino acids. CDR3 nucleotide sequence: TGTGCCAGCAGACTTCCAGGGGTGAACACTGAAGCTTTCTTT. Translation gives CASRLPGVNTEAFF.

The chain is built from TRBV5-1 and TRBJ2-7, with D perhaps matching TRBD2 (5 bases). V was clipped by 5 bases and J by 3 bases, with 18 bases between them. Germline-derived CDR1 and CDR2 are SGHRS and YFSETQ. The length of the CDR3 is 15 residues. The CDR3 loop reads CASRPDPSGLYEQYF. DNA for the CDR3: TGCGCCAGCAGACCGGACCCTAGTGGACTCTACGAGCAGTACTTC.

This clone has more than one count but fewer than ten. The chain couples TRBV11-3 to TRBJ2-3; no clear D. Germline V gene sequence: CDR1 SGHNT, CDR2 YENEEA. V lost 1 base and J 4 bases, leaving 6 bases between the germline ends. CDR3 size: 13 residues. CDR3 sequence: CASSLVSPDTQYF. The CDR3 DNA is TGTGCCAGCAGCTTAGTGTCCCCAGATACGCAGTATTTT.

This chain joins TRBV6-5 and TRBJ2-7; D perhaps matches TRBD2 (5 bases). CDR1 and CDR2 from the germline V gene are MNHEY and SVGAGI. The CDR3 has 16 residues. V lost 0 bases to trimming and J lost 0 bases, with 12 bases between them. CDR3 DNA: TGTGCCAGCAGTTACTCGAACCGGGGTAGCTCCTACGAGCAGTACTTC. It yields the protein CASSYSNRGSSYEQYF.

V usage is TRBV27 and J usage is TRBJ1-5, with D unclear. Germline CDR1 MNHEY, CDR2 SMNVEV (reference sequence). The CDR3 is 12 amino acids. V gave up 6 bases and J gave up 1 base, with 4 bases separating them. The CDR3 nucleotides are TGTGCCAGCAGACACAGCAATCAGCCCCAGCATTTT. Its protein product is CASRHSNQPQHF.

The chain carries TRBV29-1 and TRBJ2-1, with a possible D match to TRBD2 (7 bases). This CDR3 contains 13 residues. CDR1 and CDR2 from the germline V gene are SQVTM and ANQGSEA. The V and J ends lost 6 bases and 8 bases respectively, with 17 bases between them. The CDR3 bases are TGCAGCGTGAATAAGGGGGGGGGCGATGAGCAGTTCTTC. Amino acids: CSVNKGGGDEQFF.

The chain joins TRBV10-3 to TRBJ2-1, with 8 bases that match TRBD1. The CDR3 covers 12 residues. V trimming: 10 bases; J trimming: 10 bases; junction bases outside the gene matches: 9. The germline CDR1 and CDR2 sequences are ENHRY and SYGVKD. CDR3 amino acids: CATTDREKEQFF. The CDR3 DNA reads TGTGCCACGACGGACAGGGAAAAAGAGCAGTTCTTC.

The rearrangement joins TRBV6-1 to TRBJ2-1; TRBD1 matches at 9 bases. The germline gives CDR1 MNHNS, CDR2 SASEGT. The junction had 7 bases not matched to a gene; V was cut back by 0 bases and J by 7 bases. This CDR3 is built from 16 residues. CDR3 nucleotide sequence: TGTGCCAGCAGTGAAGCAACAGGGGGCAATAGGAATGAGCAGTTCTTC. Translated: CASSEATGGNRNEQFF.

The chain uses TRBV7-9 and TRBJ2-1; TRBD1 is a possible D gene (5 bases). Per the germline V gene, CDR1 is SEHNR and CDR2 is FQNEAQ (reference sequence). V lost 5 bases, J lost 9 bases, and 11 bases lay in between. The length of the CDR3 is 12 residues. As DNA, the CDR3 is TGTGCCAGCAGCCAGGGCCTCCGTGAGCAGTTCTTC. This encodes CASSQGLREQFF.

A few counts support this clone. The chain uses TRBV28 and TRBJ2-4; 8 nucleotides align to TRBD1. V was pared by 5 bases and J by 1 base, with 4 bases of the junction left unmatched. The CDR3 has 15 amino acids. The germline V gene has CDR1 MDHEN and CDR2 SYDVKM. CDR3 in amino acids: CASSPQGEAKNIQYF. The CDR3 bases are TGTGCCAGCAGTCCACAGGGGGAGGCCAAAAACATTCAGTACTTC.